The next 21 T cell receptor beta chains were all read from a single sample in a study of regulatory T cells in long-lasting Graves disease. Both iRepertoire HTBI primers and Arm-PCR of CDR3 regions were used to build the TCR beta libraries. MiXCR was run by TCRdb on the multiplex PCR reads, yielding one entry per CDR3 protein. The data show approximately 480,000 distinct CDR3 sequences, with 15% to 20% seen just once and 9% to 15% held by the top ten. Time point meaning: newly diagnosed GD, antithyroid drugs for less than 3 months. Researchers made the TCR library from RNA that was extracted from PBMCs. The same sample was also used in a study of T cells in Graves' hyperthyroidism and ophthalmopathy.

Sequencing was performed on peripheral blood mononuclear cells (PBMCs), taken at new diagnosis, from a patient treated with antithyroid drugs. All receptors derive from a man in his forties with Graves disease.

Details on this clonotype: This may be a read error, as it is one base from a much larger clone. The genes are TRBV2 and TRBJ2-3, with a tentative D call TRBD2 (6 bases). Germline-derived CDR1 and CDR2 are SNHLY and FYNNEI. The CDR3 extends over 13 amino acids. In DNA form, the CDR3 reads TGTGCCAGCAAACCTACCGGGACTCGATTACACCTTTTT. Translation gives CASKPTGTRLHLF. Drawing the rest from reference TRBV2 and TRBJ2-3, the complete variable domain is EPEVTQTPSHQVTQMGQEVILRCVPISNHLYFYWYRQILGQKVEFLVSFYNNEISEKSEIFDDQFSVERPDGSNFTLKIRSTKLEDSAMYFCASKPTGTRLHLFGPGTRLTVL.

The chain recombines TRBV5-1 with TRBJ2-5; tentative D call: TRBD1 (5 bases). The CDR3 contains 15 residues. CDR1 SGHRS and CDR2 YFSETQ come from the germline V gene. The germline V and J ends were trimmed by 4 bases and 3 bases, with 16 bases remaining between them. The CDR3 protein is CASSATTTGEETQYF. The CDR3 region has the DNA TGCGCCAGCAGCGCAACCACCACAGGAGAAGAGACCCAGTACTTC.

This clonotype was found once. A much larger clonotype is one base distant, so this may be a read error. CDR3 loop: CASNGRGLGSYEQFF. For the CDR3, the DNA is TGTGCCAGCAATGGGCGGGGATTGGGTTCCTACGAGCAGTTCTTC. This chain uses TRBV2 with TRBJ2-1; D might be TRBD2 (6 bases). The V gene's germline CDR1 is SNHLY and CDR2 FYNNEI. The CDR3 covers 15 residues. Deletions cut 7 bases from V and 10 bases from J, with 23 bases between. Drawing the rest from reference TRBV2 and TRBJ2-1, the complete variable domain is EPEVTQTPSHQVTQMGQEVILRCVPISNHLYFYWYRQILGQKVEFLVSFYNNEISEKSEIFDDQFSVERPDGSNFTLKIRSTKLEDSAMYFCASNGRGLGSYEQFFGPGTRLTVL.

In this sample, this clonotype turned up many times. This sequence joins TRBV7-9 and TRBJ2-1; 13 nucleotides align to TRBD2. CDR3 length equals 16 residues. The V and J ends lost 5 bases and 8 bases, in that order; junction bases with no gene match: 9. Germline-derived CDR1 and CDR2 are SEHNR and FQNEAQ (reference sequence). The CDR3 spells CASSKTSGRSADEQFF. The CDR3 DNA reads as TGTGCCAGCAGCAAGACTAGCGGGAGGTCCGCCGATGAGCAGTTCTTC. Combining the CDR3 with reference TRBV7-9 and TRBJ2-1 gives the whole variable domain DTGVSQNPRHKITKRGQNVTFRCDPISEHNRLYWYRQTLGQGPEFLTYFQNEAQLEKSRLLSDRFSAERPKGSFSTLEIQRTEQGDSAMYLCASSKTSGRSADEQFFGPGTRLTVL.

This clonotype was observed a handful of times. This sequence joins TRBV9 and TRBJ2-2; D gene unclear. Trimming took off 0 bases at V and 0 bases at J, with 9 bases between the two ends. Germline CDR1 and CDR2: SGDLS and YYNGEE. This CDR3 has 16 residues. The CDR3 reads CASSVVGNANTGELFF. In DNA form, the CDR3 reads TGTGCCAGCAGCGTAGTTGGGAACGCGAACACCGGGGAGCTGTTTTTT. The variable domain in full, completed from reference TRBV9 and TRBJ2-2, reads DSGVTQTPKHLITATGQRVTLRCSPRSGDLSVYWYQQSLDQGLQFLIQYYNGEERAKGNILERFSAQQFPDLHSELNLSSLELGDSALYFCASSVVGNANTGELFFGEGSRLTVL.

In its sample, this clonotype was seen a few times. The chain has TRBV12-3 or TRBV12-4 and TRBJ1-4, with D possibly TRBD1 on 6 matching bases. Trimming pared 5 bases from V and 5 bases from J, leaving 15 bases between. The CDR3 extends over 15 amino acids. The DNA of the CDR3 is TGTGCCAGCAGTCGCGAAAGGGGGGCGAATGAAAAACTGTTTTTT. It translates to CASSRERGANEKLFF.

A few counts support this clonotype. V usage is TRBV20-1 and J usage is TRBJ1-3; possible D gene TRBD1, 6 bases. The V gene's germline CDR1 is DFQATT and CDR2 SNEGSKA (reference sequence). The CDR3 is made up of 14 amino acids. V lost 3 bases and J 5 bases, leaving 14 bases between the germline ends. DNA of the CDR3: TGCAGTGCTAGTGTACAGGGTGGGCGAAACACCATATATTTT. This codes for CSASVQGGRNTIYF.

This clonotype was seen repeatedly, ten times or more. The chain employs TRBV12-3 or TRBV12-4 and TRBJ2-1; D is unresolved. The last part of the DNA fits TRBJ2-5 better; the J call may be wrong. This CDR3 comprises 10 residues. CDR3 DNA: TGTGCCAGCAGTAAAGAGACCCAGTACTTC. Translated, it gives CASSKETQYF.

V gene TRBV28 combines with J gene TRBJ2-5; 9 nucleotides agree with TRBD1. With 8 bases clipped from V and 1 base from J, the junction kept 8 bases outside the gene matches. The germline V gene has CDR1 MDHEN and CDR2 SYDVKM. This CDR3 has 15 residues. CDR3 residues: CASPVGDRVQETQYF. As DNA, the CDR3 is TGTGCCAGCCCGGTGGGGGACAGGGTCCAAGAGACCCAGTACTTC.

V is TRBV27 and J is TRBJ2-5; D not resolved. Trimming shortened V by 5 bases and J by 0 bases, and 7 bases separated the two germline ends. The CDR3 extends over 13 amino acids. Germline assignment: CDR1 MNHEY and CDR2 SMNVEV (reference sequence). CDR3 amino acids: CASSQMYQETQYF. In nucleotides, the CDR3 is TGTGCCAGCAGTCAGATGTACCAAGAGACCCAGTACTTC.

The chain employs TRBV10-3 and TRBJ2-3; D may be TRBD2 (5 bases). The CDR3 is 16 residues long. Trimming removed 3 bases at V and 8 bases at J, with 21 bases between. Germline V lookup: CDR1 ENHRY, CDR2 SYGVKD. The CDR3 region has the DNA TGTGCCATCAGTGACAACGAGGAGGAGAAAAGGGCTACGCAGTATTTT. The encoded protein is CAISDNEEEKRATQYF.

V usage is TRBV7-9 and J usage is TRBJ2-1; D unresolved. Germline V gene lookup returns CDR1 SEHNR and CDR2 FQNEAQ (reference sequence). Trimming cost V 5 bases and J 6 bases, with 14 bases left between them. This CDR3 region has 14 residues. DNA of the CDR3: TGTGCCAGCAGCCCCCTTGGGATCCTCAATGAGCAGTTCTTC. Its protein is CASSPLGILNEQFF.

The sample holds a few counts of this clonotype. This sequence joins TRBV5-1 and TRBJ1-2; D call uncertain. V was shortened by 0 bases and J by 6 bases, with 12 bases between the two germline ends. Germline loops: CDR1 SGHRS, CDR2 YFSETQ. The CDR3 loop spans 14 amino acids. The CDR3 protein is CASSLDGIGDGYTF. DNA for the CDR3: TGCGCCAGCAGCTTGGATGGGATAGGAGATGGCTACACCTTC.

About this clonotype itself: Mismatch with germline at one junction end may stem from a read error. The rearrangement links TRBV28 to TRBJ2-7, with D possibly matching TRBD2 (5 bases). The CDR3 totals 14 residues. CDR1 and CDR2 from the germline V gene are MDHEN and SYDVKM. CDR3 residues: CASSPLADSHEQYF. As DNA, the CDR3 is TGTGCCAGCAGTCCCCTTGCGGACTCCCACGAGCAGTACTTC.

The chain uses TRBV5-1 and TRBJ1-2; D gene ambiguous. Germline V gives CDR1 SGHRS, CDR2 YFSETQ. This CDR3 contains 12 residues. Trimming cost V 7 bases and J 6 bases, with 13 bases left between them. CDR3 DNA sequence: TGCGCCAGCGCGGCGGCGGGGAATGGCTACACCTTC. Its protein is CASAAAGNGYTF.

The rearrangement links TRBV25-1 to TRBJ2-4; 7 bases match TRBD2. CDR3 size: 14 residues. V lost 10 bases, J lost 3 bases, and 9 bases stayed unmatched. Germline values: CDR1 MGHDK, CDR2 SYGVNS. As DNA, the CDR3 is TGTGCCACCCAAACCCGGGGGGTCAAAAACATTCAGTACTTC. It codes for CATQTRGVKNIQYF.

The CDR3 loop reads CASTERTGNSPLHF. The CDR3, as DNA: TGTGCCAGCACTGAGCGGACAGGGAATTCACCCCTCCACTTT. The V call is TRBV2, the J call TRBJ1-6; 8 positions match TRBD1. V shed 7 bases and J 7 bases; nucleotides not matched to a gene: 6. The V gene's germline CDR1 is SNHLY and CDR2 FYNNEI. The CDR3 has 14 amino acids.

This clonotype appeared many times. This chain joins TRBV28 and TRBJ1-2; D is unresolved. Germline V CDR1 and CDR2: MDHEN, SYDVKM. This CDR3 has 12 residues. The V end lost 8 bases, the J end lost 2 bases, and 9 bases lay between the germline ends. The CDR3 is CASALPNYGYTF. The DNA for the CDR3 is TGTGCCAGCGCCCTCCCCAACTATGGCTACACCTTC.

CDR3 bases: TGTGCCAGCAGCCGACTACTAGCGACTGAGCAGTTCTTC. Protein product: CASSRLLATEQFF. This rearrangement joins TRBV7-9 to TRBJ2-1; TRBD2 matches 7 bases. Trimming at V came to 5 bases and at J to 9 bases, leaving 7 bases not matched to a gene. Germline CDR1 reads SEHNR; CDR2 reads FQNEAQ (reference sequence). The CDR3 is 13 residues long.

The genes are TRBV5-1 and TRBJ2-2; 9 nucleotides line up with TRBD1. The CDR3 runs to 21 residues. Germline-derived CDR1 and CDR2 are SGHRS and YFSETQ. Trimming cost V 4 bases and J 3 bases; bases outside gene matches: 22. CDR3 sequence (DNA): TGCGCCAGCAGCCGACTGAGGTGGACAGGGGTAGCGAAAGGCTACACCGGGGAGCTGTTTTTT. Its translation is CASSRLRWTGVAKGYTGELFF. The whole variable domain, filled in from reference TRBV5-1 and TRBJ2-2, reads KAGVTQTPRYLIKTRGQQVTLSCSPISGHRSVSWYQQTPGQGLQFLFEYFSETQRNKGNFPGRFSGRQFSNSRSEMNVSTLELGDSALYLCASSRLRWTGVAKGYTGELFFGEGSRLTVL.

This clonotype was recorded at least ten times. The chain recombines TRBV12-3 or TRBV12-4 with TRBJ2-5, with TRBD2 matching over 11 bases. V lost 5 bases to trimming and J lost 5 bases; unmatched junction nucleotides: 7. The CDR3 has 15 amino acids. The CDR3 here is CASSQTSGMRETQYF. The CDR3 bases are TGTGCCAGCAGTCAGACTAGCGGGATGAGGGAGACCCAGTACTTC.